The 18 T cell receptor beta chains below all came from one sample that was sequenced in a study of blood T cell repertoires in COVID-19. Here immunoSEQ multiplex PCR was the method, and the copy in TCRdb shows in-frame clones only, minus some. Of 500,000 to 600,000 clones in the sample, roughly 91% were seen once. Sequencing input: peripheral blood. The receptors shown here come from a woman in her forties or fifties with COVID-19, enrolled during active disease.

V is TRBV30 and J is TRBJ1-5; the D gene is possibly TRBD1 (6 bases). Trimming took off 1 base at V and 9 bases at J, with 13 bases between the two ends. The germline CDR1 and CDR2 sequences are GTSNPN and SVGIG (reference sequence). This CDR3 contains 13 residues. The CDR3 region has the DNA TGTGCCTGGAGTGGGCCGGGGGGCCGGCCCCAGCATTTT. Protein: CAWSGPGGRPQHF.

Regarding this clone: Other DNA sequences of this sample code for an identical CDR3. This chain joins TRBV6-5 and TRBJ1-5, with 7 nucleotides matching TRBD1. The CDR3 length is 13 residues. The junction had 3 bases not matched to a gene; V was cut back by 8 bases and J by 2 bases. CDR1 and CDR2 from the germline V gene are MNHEY and SVGAGI. Here the CDR3 reads CASRQGGNQPQHF. The CDR3 coding sequence is TGTGCCAGCCGACAGGGCGGCAATCAGCCCCAGCATTTT.

This clone came up a few times. The chain links TRBV27 to TRBJ2-1; a possible D gene is TRBD1 (6 bases). Trimming pared 3 bases from V and 15 bases from J, leaving 15 bases between. CDR1 and CDR2 (germline): MNHEY, SMNVEV (reference sequence). There are 12 residues in the CDR3. The CDR3 loop is CASSFGADSLFF. CDR3 in DNA: TGTGCCAGCAGTTTCGGGGCGGACAGCCTGTTCTTC.

The chain couples TRBV5-5 to TRBJ1-2; TRBD1 is a possible D gene (5 bases). Trimming took 4 bases from V and 12 from J, leaving 19 bases between them. CDR1 and CDR2 (germline): SGHKS, YYEKEE (reference sequence). The CDR3 has 13 residues. CDR3 coding DNA: TGTGCCAGCAGCCCTAGCGGGACGGAGCCGCACACCTTC. Its translation is CASSPSGTEPHTF. Filled out from reference TRBV5-5 and TRBJ1-2, the complete variable domain reads DAGVTQSPTHLIKTRGQQVTLRCSPISGHKSVSWYQQVLGQGPQFIFQYYEKEERGRGNFPDRFSARQFPNYSSELNVNALLLGDSALYLCASSPSGTEPHTFGSGTRLTVV.

V is TRBV19 and J is TRBJ2-7; possible D gene TRBD2, 7 bases. Germline CDR1 reads LNHDA; CDR2 reads SQIVND (reference sequence). V was pared by 7 bases and J by 2 bases, with 18 bases between. The CDR3 is made up of 15 amino acids. The CDR3 loop is CASKFGGRGAYEQYF. The CDR3 DNA is TGTGCCAGTAAATTCGGGGGGCGAGGGGCCTACGAGCAGTACTTC.

The chain uses TRBV14 and TRBJ2-7; weak D call: TRBD2 (5 bases). V gave up 5 bases and J gave up 5 bases, with 10 bases separating them. CDR3 length: 12 amino acids. The germline V gene encodes CDR1 SGHDN and CDR2 FVKESK. The CDR3 loop is CASSSRVHEQYF. In DNA form, the CDR3 reads TGTGCCAGCAGCTCGAGGGTCCACGAGCAGTACTTC.

This chain joins TRBV5-1 and TRBJ2-2; 14 bases fit TRBD2. V trimming: 2 bases; J trimming: 4 bases; junction bases outside the gene matches: 4. CDR3 length: 17 amino acids. Germline V gene lookup returns CDR1 SGHRS and CDR2 YFSETQ. The CDR3 DNA reads TGCGCCAGCAGCTTAGGGACTAGCGGGGGTCCCACCGGGGAGCTGTTTTTT. It yields the protein CASSLGTSGGPTGELFF.

The rearrangement joins TRBV5-6 to TRBJ2-2, with D maybe TRBD2 (5 bases). Germline V CDR1 and CDR2: SGHDT, YYEEEE. CDR3 size: 15 residues. Trimming stripped 0 bases from V and 5 bases from J, with 11 bases between. The CDR3: CASSLGGSGTGELFF. In nucleotides, the CDR3 is TGTGCCAGCAGCTTGGGCGGTTCGGGGACCGGGGAGCTGTTTTTT.

A few counts support this clone. The rearrangement joins TRBV5-1 to TRBJ2-3; D may be TRBD1 (5 bases). The CDR3 contains 14 residues. Germline values: CDR1 SGHRS, CDR2 YFSETQ. Trimming cost V 6 bases and J 3 bases, with 14 bases left between them. Written as DNA, the CDR3 is TGCGCCAGCACCCCCCCTGGGGCTACAGATACGCAGTATTTT. The encoded protein is CASTPPGATDTQYF.

The chain joins TRBV5-5 to TRBJ2-3, with unresolved D. Trimming pared 0 bases from V and 1 base from J, leaving 3 bases between. Per germline, CDR1 SGHKS and CDR2 YYEKEE (reference sequence). CDR3 size: 13 residues. The CDR3 sequence is CASSLAGTDTQYF. The CDR3 region has the DNA TGTGCCAGCAGCTTGGCAGGCACAGATACGCAGTATTTT.

The rearrangement uses TRBV9 and TRBJ2-3; TRBD1 matches 8 bases. This CDR3 is built from 14 residues. V lost 3 bases to trimming and J lost 6 bases; unmatched junction nucleotides: 6. Germline values: CDR1 SGDLS, CDR2 YYNGEE. CDR3: CASSGTGGFDTQYF. The CDR3 DNA follows: TGTGCCAGCAGCGGAACAGGGGGGTTTGATACGCAGTATTTT.

This clone was detected only a few times. This rearrangement joins TRBV19 to TRBJ2-2; 9 bases fit TRBD1. CDR3 length equals 15 residues. Germline lookup yields CDR1 LNHDA and CDR2 SQIVND (reference sequence). Losses at the gene ends were 3 bases for V and 5 bases for J; bases not matched to a gene: 4. CDR3 nucleotides: TGTGCCAGTAGTATTAAGACAGGGGGAACCGGGGAGCTGTTTTTT. Protein sequence: CASSIKTGGTGELFF.

Only one count was recorded for this clone. CDR3 residues: CASTPWGDTDEQFF. The CDR3 DNA sequence: TGTGCCAGCACCCCCTGGGGGGATACGGATGAGCAGTTCTTC. The V and J genes are TRBV6-2 or TRBV6-3 and TRBJ2-1; D might be TRBD2 (6 bases). The CDR3 has 14 residues. CDR1 MNHEY and CDR2 SVGEGT come from the germline V gene. Deletions cut 7 bases from V and 8 bases from J, with 18 bases between.

Here the CDR3 DNA reads TGTGCCAGCAGCTTGGACAGGGGGGTTCAGCCCCAGCATTTT. This gives the protein CASSLDRGVQPQHF. The chain links TRBV11-2 to TRBJ1-5; 10 nucleotides agree with TRBD1. The junction had 2 bases not matched to a gene; V was cut back by 3 bases and J by 6 bases. Germline CDR1 SGHAT, CDR2 FQNNGV. The CDR3 has 14 residues.

The chain has TRBV30 and TRBJ1-2, with D hard to call. CDR1 is GTSNPN, CDR2 SVGIG, per germline (reference sequence). The CDR3 is 11 residues long. The ends were cut back, 5 bases at V and 0 bases at J, with 4 bases in the middle. The CDR3 coding sequence is TGTGCCTGGCAATCTAACTATGGCTACACCTTC. Its translation: CAWQSNYGYTF.

This chain uses TRBV7-7 with TRBJ2-5, with 10 bases fitting TRBD2. V lost 6 bases and J lost 3; bases outside the gene matches: 7. Germline V CDR1 and CDR2: SSHAT, FNYEAQ (reference sequence). The CDR3 sequence is 15 residues long. The CDR3 is CASRQGSGGEETQYF. For the CDR3, the DNA is TGTGCCAGCAGACAAGGAAGCGGGGGGGAAGAGACCCAGTACTTC.

The chain employs TRBV19 and TRBJ2-7; 10 bases are a match to TRBD1. CDR1 is LNHDA and CDR2 is SQIVND in the germline V gene (reference sequence). This CDR3 region has 14 residues. V shed 6 bases, J shed 7 bases, and the junction held 9 bases outside the gene matches. The CDR3 DNA reads as TGTGCCAGTAGGCCCCGACAGGGGGCGCGTGAGCAGTACTTC. Encoded protein: CASRPRQGAREQYF.

The genes are TRBV5-1 and TRBJ2-7; 9 bases map to TRBD1. With 4 bases clipped from V and 3 bases from J, the junction kept 11 bases outside the gene matches. The length of the CDR3 is 16 residues. Per the germline V gene, CDR1 is SGHRS and CDR2 is YFSETQ. This chain's CDR3 is CASSQRQGGRGYEQYF. The CDR3, as DNA: TGCGCCAGCAGCCAAAGACAGGGGGGAAGGGGCTACGAGCAGTACTTC.